These 24 T cell receptor beta chains were sequenced from one sample in a study of tumor-infiltrating lymphocytes in oesophageal squamous cell carcinoma. MiXCR was run by TCRdb on the PCR reads, yielding one entry per CDR3 protein. The table shows just over 8,500 distinct CDR3 sequences, with around 64% occurring only once. Sequencing was done on a sample of esophageal tumor tissue. These receptors all come from a female donor with esophageal squamous cell carcinoma.

In DNA form, the CDR3 reads TGTGCCAGCAGACAGGGACTAGCGGGGAACAATGAGCAGTTCTTC. It translates to CASRQGLAGNNEQFF. V usage is TRBV7-8 and J usage is TRBJ2-5; 13 bases align to TRBD2. Near its end, the DNA agrees better with TRBJ2-1, so the J call may be wrong. This CDR3 is built from 15 residues. From germline, CDR1 is SGHVS and CDR2 FQNEAQ.

Notes on this clonotype: A read error is possible here, since a much larger clone lies one base away. J is TRBJ2-7 and V is TRBV5-4; D is unclear. This CDR3 spans 16 amino acids. Trimming shortened V by 0 bases and J by 7 bases, and 20 bases separated the two germline ends. Germline CDR1 is SGHNT and CDR2 is YYREEE (reference sequence). The CDR3 loop reads CASSLAGRFAYNEQYF. The DNA of the CDR3 is TGTGCCAGCAGCTTGGCCGGACGGTTTGCTTACAATGAGCAGTACTTC.

This clonotype was picked up one time. This chain joins TRBV10-3 and TRBJ2-1; the D gene is possibly TRBD2 (6 bases). The V and J ends lost 6 bases and 5 bases respectively, with 17 bases between them. Germline V gene data show CDR1 as ENHRY and CDR2 as SYGVKD. The CDR3 consists of 15 residues. In DNA form, the CDR3 reads TGTGCCATCAGCCCAGGGTCGGGAGCCGACAATGAGCAGTTCTTC. This encodes CAISPGSGADNEQFF.

This sequence joins TRBV11-2 and TRBJ2-5; no definite D call. The V end lost 0 bases, the J end lost 1 base, and 12 bases lay between the germline ends. CDR1 and CDR2 (germline): SGHAT, FQNNGV. The CDR3 has 16 residues. In DNA, the CDR3 is TGTGCCAGCAGCTTAGACCCCCATAGGCTCCAAGAGACCCAGTACTTC. This translates into CASSLDPHRLQETQYF.

V gene TRBV7-3 combines with J gene TRBJ2-1; weak D call: TRBD1 (5 bases). The ends were cut back, 5 bases at V and 0 bases at J, with 8 bases in the middle. CDR1 is SGHTA, CDR2 FQGTGA, per germline. The CDR3 is 14 residues long. As DNA, the CDR3 is TGTGCCAGCAGCCGACAGAGCTCCTACAATGAGCAGTTCTTC. Amino acid sequence: CASSRQSSYNEQFF.

The rearrangement links TRBV10-3 to TRBJ2-6; no definite D call. There are 16 residues in the CDR3. Germline V gene lookup returns CDR1 ENHRY and CDR2 SYGVKD. V lost 0 bases, J lost 4 bases, and 10 bases lay in between. CDR3 bases: TGTGCCATCAGTGAGTCGAATGGATCGGGGGCCAACGTCCTGACTTTC. This gives the protein CAISESNGSGANVLTF.

The rearrangement links TRBV7-6 to TRBJ2-7; 9 positions agree with TRBD1. The J call is in doubt because the DNA end fits TRBJ2-5 better. Per the germline V gene, CDR1 is SGHVS and CDR2 is FNYEAQ. The CDR3 totals 15 residues. Here the CDR3 DNA reads TGTGCCAGCAGCTTTTACGGAACGGACAGGGGGACCCAGTACTTC. Protein sequence: CASSFYGTDRGTQYF.

This chain joins TRBV6-4 and TRBJ2-4; 14 bases line up with TRBD2. CDR3 length: 20 residues. The germline V gene encodes CDR1 MRHNA and CDR2 SNTAGT. V shed 4 bases and J 0 bases; nucleotides not matched to a gene: 11. The CDR3 DNA reads as TGTGCCAGCAGTGGGACGGGACTAGCGGGGGCCGGTCTAGCCAAAAACATTCAGTACTTC. It specifies CASSGTGLAGAGLAKNIQYF.

The J gene is TRBJ2-1, the V gene TRBV7-9; tentative D call: TRBD1 (5 bases). The CDR3 consists of 14 residues. Germline loops: CDR1 SEHNR, CDR2 FQNEAQ (reference sequence). With 5 bases removed from V and 7 bases from J, the gap between germline ends came to 15 bases. CDR3 bases: TGTGCCAGCAGCCCACAGACAGCGCCGAATGAGCAGTTCTTC. This encodes CASSPQTAPNEQFF.

With respect to this clonotype: This CDR3 fails to terminate in the conserved phenylalanine or tryptophan, so it likely reflects a read error. Because the CDR3's place on the DNA is in doubt, the DNA is left out and the CDR3 is given as listed by TCRdb. V and J are TRBV12-3 or TRBV12-4 and TRBJ2-5; TRBD1 is the table's D call and was not checked against the DNA. The CDR3 is 19 amino acids in total, end residues counted. The CDR3 loop reads CASSFNPDAWPKNIQYFGA.

In its sample, this clonotype was seen once. V and J are TRBV19 and TRBJ1-1, with 7 positions matching TRBD1. The germline gives CDR1 LNHDA, CDR2 SQIVND (reference sequence). This CDR3 is built from 11 residues. The J segment lost 7 bases and the V segment lost 11 bases, leaving 7 bases of the junction unmatched. DNA for the CDR3: TGTGCCGCCAAAGACAGGGTTGAAGCTTTCTTT. Its protein is CAAKDRVEAFF. Combining the CDR3 with reference TRBV19 and TRBJ1-1 gives the whole variable domain DGGITQSPKYLFRKEGQNVTLSCEQNLNHDAMYWYRQDPGQGLRLIYYSQIVNDFQKGDIAEGYSVSREKKESFPLTVTSAQKNPTAFYLCAAKDRVEAFFGQGTRLTVV.

This clonotype was counted only a few times. The rearrangement uses TRBV7-8 and TRBJ2-1, with D maybe TRBD2 (6 bases). The DNA end is a closer match to TRBJ2-7, so the J assignment may be wrong. CDR3 length: 15 amino acids. Germline V gene sequence: CDR1 SGHVS, CDR2 FQNEAQ. The DNA for the CDR3 is TGTGCCAGCAGCTTAAGTCGGAGGGGTGGCTACGAGCAGTACTTC. Translated, it gives CASSLSRRGGYEQYF.

In this sample, this clonotype turned up a few times. The chain couples TRBV28 to TRBJ1-1, with D unclear. With 8 bases removed from V and 10 bases from J, the gap between germline ends came to 17 bases. Germline V gene lookup returns CDR1 MDHEN and CDR2 SYDVKM. The CDR3 runs to 12 residues. The CDR3 coding sequence is TGTGCCAGCCCTTATGGGATTTGTGTAGCTTTCTTT. Translated: CASPYGICVAFF.

With respect to this clonotype: Here the CDR3 omits its conserved ending phenylalanine or tryptophan, so a read error is the likely source. It is unclear where the CDR3 begins or ends on the DNA, so no DNA is shown, and the CDR3 is as TCRdb lists it. The rearrangement joins TRBV7-2 to TRBJ2-1; the tabulated D call, TRBD2, remains unverified against the DNA. The CDR3 numbers 9 amino acids, ends counted. The germline CDR1 and CDR2 sequences are SGHTA and FQGNSA. CDR3 region: CASSLRALG.

The chain is built from TRBV11-1 and TRBJ2-5, with a tentative D call TRBD1 (5 bases). V lost 4 bases and J lost 3, with 9 bases in between. The CDR3 has 13 amino acids. Germline CDR1 is SGHAT and CDR2 is FQDESV (reference sequence). The CDR3 region is CASSWTREETQYF. CDR3 DNA sequence: TGTGCCAGCAGCTGGACCAGGGAAGAGACCCAGTACTTC.

The V and J genes are TRBV6-4 and TRBJ2-3; the D gene is possibly TRBD2 (6 bases). CDR1 and CDR2 (germline): MRHNA, SNTAGT. The CDR3 totals 13 residues. Trimming took off 5 bases at V and 0 bases at J, with 6 bases between the two ends. The DNA of the CDR3 is TGTGCCAGCAGTAGCGGGAGCACAGATACGCAGTATTTT. Translated: CASSSGSTDTQYF.

Details on this clonotype: The CDR3 carries no conserved terminal phenylalanine or tryptophan, so it likely arises from a read error. The rearrangement links TRBV7-6 to TRBJ2-5; D might be TRBD1 (5 bases). The J call could be wrong; TRBJ2-7 is a better fit for the DNA end. Germline CDR1 is SGHVS and CDR2 is FNYEAQ. CDR3 size: 13 residues. CDR3 loop: CASSFGQGYEQYL. DNA for the CDR3: TGTGCCAGCAGCTTCGGTCAGGGTTACGAGCAGTACTTG.

This clonotype showed up just once. J is TRBJ2-5 and V is TRBV6-6, with D possibly matching TRBD2 (5 bases). The CDR3 length is 13 residues. The V and J ends lost 7 bases and 5 bases respectively, with 14 bases between them. In germline, CDR1 is MNHNY, CDR2 SVGAGI (reference sequence). DNA for the CDR3: TGTGCCAGCATTCGAGCGGTCGGGGAGACCCAGTACTTC. Translating it yields CASIRAVGETQYF.

The gene calls are TRBV7-9 and TRBJ2-1; 7 bases agree with TRBD2. Per germline, CDR1 SEHNR and CDR2 FQNEAQ (reference sequence). The J segment lost 3 bases and the V segment lost 4 bases, leaving 15 bases of the junction unmatched. This CDR3 region has 18 residues. The CDR3 bases are TGTGCCAGCAGCTCACAAAGAAGGGTGGGGGGGGTCTACAATGAGCAGTTCTTC. Translation: CASSSQRRVGGVYNEQFF. Full variable domain (remainder filled in from reference TRBV7-9 and TRBJ2-1): DTGVSQNPRHKITKRGQNVTFRCDPISEHNRLYWYRQTLGQGPEFLTYFQNEAQLEKSRLLSDRFSAERPKGSFSTLEIQRTEQGDSAMYLCASSSQRRVGGVYNEQFFGPGTRLTVL.

J is TRBJ2-3 and V is TRBV7-2, with D possibly TRBD1 on 6 matching bases. The better agreement between TRBJ2-5 and the DNA end casts doubt on the J call. This CDR3 contains 14 residues. In germline, CDR1 is SGHTA, CDR2 FQGNSA. Written as DNA, the CDR3 is TGTGCCAGCAGCTTAGTCACAGGGAGAGAGACCCAGTACTTC. It codes for CASSLVTGRETQYF.

The V call is TRBV27, the J call TRBJ2-1; perhaps TRBD1 as D (6 bases). The J call is doubtful: the DNA matches TRBJ2-7 better. This CDR3 spans 15 amino acids. The germline V gene encodes CDR1 MNHEY and CDR2 SMNVEV (reference sequence). DNA for the CDR3: TGTGCCAGCAGGACACAGGGTTCTGGATCCTACGAGCAGTACTTC. It translates to CASRTQGSGSYEQYF.

CDR3 DNA sequence: TGTGCCAGCAGTTTACTGTCTGGGGTACCCTCCTACAATGAGCAGTTCTTC. Its protein product is CASSLLSGVPSYNEQFF. The chain recombines TRBV28 with TRBJ2-1; no clear D. Between the trimmed V and J ends, which lost 2 bases and 0 bases, there was a span of 14 bases. Germline CDR1 reads MDHEN; CDR2 reads SYDVKM. There are 17 residues in the CDR3.

This chain connects TRBV7-3 to TRBJ1-1; D is possibly TRBD1 (5 bases). The CDR3 contains 13 residues. The germline CDR1 and CDR2 sequences are SGHTA and FQGTGA. V lost 3 bases and J lost 4, with 9 bases in between. CDR3 DNA: TGTGCCAGCAGCTTCCAGGGAAGCACTGAAGCTTTCTTT. This sequence encodes CASSFQGSTEAFF. The entire variable domain, with the rest obtained from reference TRBV7-3 and TRBJ1-1, is as follows: GAGVSQTPSNKVTEKGKYVELRCDPISGHTALYWYRQSLGQGPEFLIYFQGTGAADDSGLPNDRFFAVRPEGSVSTLKIQRTERGDSAVYLCASSFQGSTEAFFGQGTRLTVV.

A remark on this clonotype: Because it lacks the conserved phenylalanine or tryptophan at the end, this CDR3 is likely a read error. The DNA is omitted, as the CDR3 cannot be located on it reliably, and the CDR3 follows TCRdb's listing. This chain connects TRBV28 to TRBJ2-7; the table gives TRBD1 as D, unverified against the DNA. The CDR3 has 8 residues if both end residues are counted. CDR1 and CDR2 from the germline V gene are MDHEN and SYDVKM. The CDR3 loop reads CASSLQGG.